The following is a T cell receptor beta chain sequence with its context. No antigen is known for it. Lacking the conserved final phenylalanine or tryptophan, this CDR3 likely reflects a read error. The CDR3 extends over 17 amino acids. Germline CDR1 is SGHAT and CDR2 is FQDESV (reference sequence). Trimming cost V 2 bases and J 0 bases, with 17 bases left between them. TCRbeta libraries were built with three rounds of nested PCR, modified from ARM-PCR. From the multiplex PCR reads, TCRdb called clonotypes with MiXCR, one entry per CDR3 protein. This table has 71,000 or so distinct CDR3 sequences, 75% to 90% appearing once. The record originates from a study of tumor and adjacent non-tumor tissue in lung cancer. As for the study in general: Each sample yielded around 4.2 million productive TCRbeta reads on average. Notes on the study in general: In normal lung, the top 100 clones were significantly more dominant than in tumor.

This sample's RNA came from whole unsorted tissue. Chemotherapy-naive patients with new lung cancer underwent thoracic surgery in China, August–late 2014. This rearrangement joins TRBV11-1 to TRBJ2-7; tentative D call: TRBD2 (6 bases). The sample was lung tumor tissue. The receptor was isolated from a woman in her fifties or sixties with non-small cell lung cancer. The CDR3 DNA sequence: TGTGCCAGCAGCTTATATGTTCATCGGGAGAACTCCTACGAGCAGTACTTA. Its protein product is CASSLYVHRENSYEQYL.